This T cell receptor beta chain was profiled in a study of T cell responses to AZD1222 COVID-19 vaccine (dated by TCRdb to the early 2020s). Broadly, across the study: Because spike-specific TCR depth and breadth did not differ between the two schedules, AZD1222 recipients who got a second dose at roughly 4 weeks were pooled with those who got a second dose at roughly 12 weeks. A total of 230 or so trial participants underwent TCR sequencing, of whom some 210 received two doses of AZD1222 and roughly 25 received two doses of the MenACWY control vaccine. Enrollment into the trials was organized by age into subgroups of 18-55, 56-69 and 70-plus years, and those subgroups contained approximately 160, 26 and 62 TCR-sequenced participants, respectively.

This clone was seen only once. Its specific antigen is unknown. The sample holds no much larger clone one base away, and base qualities are not on file. The CDR3 regions of human TCRbeta chains were analyzed by immunosequencing. The authors' analysis ran thus. TCRs in the repertoires were matched against a reference library of SARS-CoV-2-specific TCRs that had been generated with the MIRA antigen-specificity platform. Breadth meant the fraction of unique TCRs that were SARS-CoV-2-associated, whereas depth meant the fraction of total T cells that were SARS-CoV-2-associated. Using the MIRA data, every spike-specific TCR was mapped to the spike region that the TCR reacted to and assigned to either a CD4 or a CD8 class. Log10-transformed breadth and depth values were compared by one-way ANOVA with Sidak's multiple comparisons tests. In TCRdb, the immuneACCESS table is reduced to in-frame sequences with V and J assigned. These tables do not hold every clone; where another copy was compared, an unresolved V gene accounts for under half, and the others remain unexplained. V, J and clone size are taken as reported in that table, and D and trimming were inferred from the DNA itself. This sample holds approximately 150,000 clones; roughly 89% were observed only once. Approximately 1.5% of the sample comes from the top ten.

Per the publication, the time point label means: baseline before first vaccination. The vaccinee samples were drawn from two UK trials, COV001 and COV002, one of which was a single-blind randomized controlled phase 2/3 trial testing AZD1222 (ChAdOx1 nCoV-19) in healthy adults. Trial participant PBMC samples were collected at day 0 and day 28 after the second dose for TCRbeta chain sequencing. The germline V gene (reference sequence) gives CDR1 as MNHEY and CDR2 as SMNVEV. Including cysteine and phenylalanine, the CDR3 has 17 amino acids. CDR3 DNA is the only sequence kept; it has 51 bases, read in frame from the first base. At the junction V is shortened by 3 bases and J by 0 bases, with 12 bases in between. On the study overall, not on this receptor specifically: Most participants were white British and females outnumbered males, and the authors suggested that clonal diversity may have been underestimated. A significant rise in spike-specific TCR breadth and depth was observed after two AZD1222 doses relative to day 0 and relative to MenACWY recipients. The 56-69-year group was small, and its depth increase did not reach significance, likely because of low power. Conclusions about previously exposed vaccinees were limited because only a handful of AZD1222 recipients were SARS-CoV-2 seropositive at baseline. CD4 TCRs associated with the vaccine covered the entire spike protein, and the dominant responses were in regions 160-218 and 743-854. Reportedly, almost half of the unique spike-specific TCRs recognized epitopes lying outside the regions that are mutated in the B.1.351 and B.1.1.7 variants. Because no samples from the day 14 peak response were available, repertoires could be characterized only after the peak T cell response.

The sequence joins TRBV27 to TRBJ2-6, with no D gene named confidently. The clonotype comes from an adult in good health. The sequencing here drew on peripheral blood, taken on day 0 of AZD1222 vaccination. Read as DNA, the sequence is TGTGCCAGCAGTTTCCGGTCTATGAGCTCTGGGGCCAACGTCCTGACTTTC. This is translated as CASSFRSMSSGANVLTF.